These 24 T cell receptor beta chains were all obtained from the same sample, sequenced in a study of cytomegalovirus exposure and HLA in healthy donors. TCRdb's copy holds only in-frame clones and misses some; the assay was immunoSEQ multiplex PCR. The repertoire has around 86,000 clones, under 95% of them found once; the top ten carry 0.95% to 1.3%. Material for sequencing was PBMCs. The receptors derive from a woman in her thirties in good health and CMV-seropositive.

This sequence joins TRBV2 and TRBJ2-7; no clear D gene. The germline gives CDR1 SNHLY, CDR2 FYNNEI. The V and J ends lost 4 bases and 2 bases respectively, with 9 bases between them. This CDR3 comprises 13 residues. The CDR3 sequence is CASSVAPPYEQYF. The CDR3 DNA is TGTGCCAGCAGTGTGGCCCCACCCTACGAGCAGTACTTC.

The chain carries TRBV5-4 and TRBJ1-1; 9 positions agree with TRBD1. J gave up 4 bases and V 4 bases, and 8 bases lay outside the gene matches. This CDR3 is built from 15 residues. CDR1 is SGHNT, CDR2 YYREEE, per germline (reference sequence). CDR3 DNA: TGTGCCAGCAGCCAGCCGGGACAGGGAGGCACTGAAGCTTTCTTT. As protein: CASSQPGQGGTEAFF.

The V and J genes are TRBV18 and TRBJ2-3, with 8 bases matching TRBD1. The CDR3 consists of 18 residues. From germline, CDR1 is KGHSH and CDR2 LQKENI. With 2 bases clipped from V and 2 bases from J, the junction kept 12 bases outside the gene matches. The CDR3 region is CASSPNPFRQGITDTQYF. In DNA, the CDR3 is TGTGCCAGCTCACCAAATCCATTCCGACAGGGGATCACAGATACGCAGTATTTT.

This chain links TRBV29-1 with TRBJ2-7; weak D call: TRBD2 (6 bases). Deletions cut 4 bases from V and 4 bases from J, with 23 bases between. The CDR3 sequence is 16 residues long. CDR1 SQVTM and CDR2 ANQGSEA come from the germline V gene. CDR3: CSVVGGGRSGGYEQYF. DNA of the CDR3: TGCAGCGTTGTGGGAGGTGGTAGATCCGGTGGATACGAGCAGTACTTC.

The chain has TRBV6-6 and TRBJ2-7; TRBD1 matches at 8 bases. Unmatched junction bases numbered 4, after V lost 0 bases and J lost 3 bases. The germline gives CDR1 MNHNY, CDR2 SVGAGI (reference sequence). The CDR3 loop spans 15 amino acids. DNA for the CDR3: TGTGCCAGCAGTTACTCGCGGACAGGGATCTACGAGCAGTACTTC. It is translated as CASSYSRTGIYEQYF.

For the CDR3, the DNA is TGTGCCAGCAGCTTAGAGACAGGGGCTAGCTCCTACGAGCAGTACTTC. The encoded protein is CASSLETGASSYEQYF. The V gene is TRBV7-8, the J gene TRBJ2-7, with TRBD1 matching over 8 bases. The trim removed 1 base at V and 0 bases at J, leaving 5 bases unmatched. This CDR3 is 16 amino acids long. Germline values: CDR1 SGHVS, CDR2 FQNEAQ.

The count of this clone is one. This rearrangement joins TRBV9 to TRBJ2-4; 16 positions agree with TRBD2. Unmatched junction bases numbered 7, after V lost 1 base and J lost 3 bases. This CDR3 region has 19 residues. The germline V gene encodes CDR1 SGDLS and CDR2 YYNGEE. CDR3 amino acids: CASSVKGTSGGDGKNIQYF. The CDR3 DNA reads TGTGCCAGCAGCGTAAAAGGGACTAGCGGGGGGGATGGCAAAAACATTCAGTACTTC.

This clone was detected only once. The chain combines TRBV4-3 with TRBJ2-7; a weak D match, TRBD1 (5 bases). There are 15 residues in the CDR3. CDR1 and CDR2 (germline): LGHNA, YSLEER. Deletions cut 0 bases from V and 2 bases from J, with 11 bases between. DNA of the CDR3: TGCGCCAGCAGCCAAGACCGGACAAATACCTACGAGCAGTACTTC. Translation: CASSQDRTNTYEQYF.

The J gene is TRBJ2-3, the V gene TRBV10-3, with 7 positions matching TRBD2. V was clipped by 3 bases and J by 1 base; unmatched bases: 7. This CDR3 contains 16 residues. The germline V gene has CDR1 ENHRY and CDR2 SYGVKD. The chain's CDR3 is CAISDPRTRGTDTQYF. CDR3 DNA sequence: TGTGCCATCAGTGATCCGAGGACTAGGGGCACAGATACGCAGTATTTT.

The sample holds one count of this clone. CDR3 in amino acids: CASSVLAEGSEQFF. Here the CDR3 DNA reads TGTGCCAGCAGCGTTCTCGCCGAGGGCAGTGAGCAGTTCTTC. The V call is TRBV9, the J call TRBJ2-1; a weak D match, TRBD2 (5 bases). CDR1 SGDLS and CDR2 YYNGEE come from the germline V gene. Trimming cost V 2 bases and J 9 bases, with 15 bases left between them. The CDR3 length is 14 residues.

This chain joins TRBV4-1 and TRBJ1-2; TRBD1 aligns across 8 bases. J was trimmed by 6 bases and V by 0 bases; bases with no gene match: 6. The CDR3 covers 15 residues. Germline CDR1 and CDR2: MGHRA and YSYEKL. The CDR3 bases are TGCGCCAGCAGCCAAGATCCGGGACAGGATGATGGCTACACCTTC. This sequence encodes CASSQDPGQDDGYTF.

This clone was counted a single time. The V gene is TRBV27, the J gene TRBJ2-1, with 9 bases that match TRBD1. This CDR3 spans 15 amino acids. The germline V gene has CDR1 MNHEY and CDR2 SMNVEV (reference sequence). V dropped 4 bases and J dropped 6; count of bases not matched to a gene: 7. The CDR3 bases are TGTGCCAGCAGTTGGGGACAGGGTTACCCCAATGAGCAGTTCTTC. It codes for CASSWGQGYPNEQFF.

The V and J genes are TRBV5-1 and TRBJ2-1; 10 nucleotides match TRBD2. The germline CDR1 and CDR2 sequences are SGHRS and YFSETQ. J was trimmed by 5 bases and V by 3 bases; bases with no gene match: 8. CDR3 length equals 16 residues. The chain's CDR3 is CASSSSTSGKNNEQFF. CDR3 DNA sequence: TGCGCCAGCAGCTCGTCTACTAGCGGGAAAAACAATGAGCAGTTCTTC.

This clone showed up just once. The V gene is TRBV4-1, the J gene TRBJ2-1; D is undetermined. Germline assignment: CDR1 MGHRA and CDR2 YSYEKL. V was cut by 2 bases and J by 6 bases, with 11 bases left in between. The CDR3 runs 14 residues. CDR3 amino acids: CASSQPLVGNEQFF. The CDR3 nucleotides are TGCGCCAGCAGCCAACCCCTAGTCGGCAATGAGCAGTTCTTC.

V is TRBV29-1 and J is TRBJ2-7, with 12 positions matching TRBD2. Germline V gene lookup returns CDR1 SQVTM and CDR2 ANQGSEA. Losses at the gene ends were 6 bases for V and 2 bases for J; bases not matched to a gene: 17. The CDR3 is 18 residues long. As DNA, the CDR3 is TGCAGCGTCGGGGGACTAGCGGGCCCTCGATGGTCGCCCTACGAGCAGTACTTC. Residues: CSVGGLAGPRWSPYEQYF.

This sequence joins TRBV27 and TRBJ2-7, with 8 bases aligning to TRBD1. Trimming cost V 7 bases and J 3 bases; bases outside gene matches: 26. Germline lookup yields CDR1 MNHEY and CDR2 SMNVEV (reference sequence). The CDR3 is 20 residues long. The DNA of the CDR3 is TGTGCCAGCACCCTTTATCGACAGGGGCGCTCCTATAGCGCAGGCTACGAGCAGTACTTC. Protein product: CASTLYRQGRSYSAGYEQYF.

The gene calls are TRBV6-6 and TRBJ1-5, with TRBD1 as a possible D gene (6 bases). V was trimmed by 7 bases and J by 3 bases, leaving 19 bases between them. CDR3 size: 16 residues. Germline V gives CDR1 MNHNY, CDR2 SVGAGI (reference sequence). The CDR3 reads CASTESRGSSNQPQHF. CDR3 in DNA: TGTGCCAGCACCGAATCCAGGGGCTCCTCCAATCAGCCCCAGCATTTT.

The CDR3 protein is CASSQGGRASEAFF. The CDR3 bases are TGCGCCAGCAGCCAAGGCGGCCGAGCTTCTGAAGCTTTCTTT. This rearrangement joins TRBV4-3 to TRBJ1-1; no clear D. From germline, CDR1 is LGHNA and CDR2 YSLEER. The CDR3 sequence is 14 residues long. Trimming took 1 base from V and 6 from J, leaving 12 bases between them.

This chain uses TRBV10-1 with TRBJ2-3; weak D call: TRBD1 (6 bases). The CDR3 is made up of 13 amino acids. The germline CDR1 and CDR2 sequences are WNHNN and SYGVQD (reference sequence). V gave up 6 bases and J gave up 4 bases, with 11 bases separating them. DNA for the CDR3: TGCGCCAGCAGGGCCTCAGGGGCAGATACGCAGTATTTT. This translates into CASRASGADTQYF.

The chain links TRBV28 to TRBJ2-3, with TRBD1 matching 10 bases. Unmatched junction bases numbered 13, after V lost 6 bases and J lost 7 bases. This CDR3 has 16 residues. CDR1 MDHEN and CDR2 SYDVKM come from the germline V gene. This CDR3 is CASRQTGGHLANTQYF. The CDR3 nucleotides are TGTGCCAGCAGGCAGACAGGGGGCCACTTAGCAAATACGCAGTATTTT.

This clone was seen just once. The gene calls are TRBV7-2 and TRBJ1-5, with 9 bases aligning to TRBD1. V was pared by 5 bases and J by 16 bases, with 15 bases of the junction left unmatched. Germline V lookup: CDR1 SGHTA, CDR2 FQGNSA. The CDR3 totals 14 residues. CDR3 in DNA: TGTGCCAGCAGCACCAGTCCCGGGACAGGGACGGTACATTTT. This encodes CASSTSPGTGTVHF.

The chain combines TRBV7-2 with TRBJ2-1; 8 nucleotides match TRBD2. The CDR3 has 17 amino acids. With V trimmed by 2 bases and J by 4 bases, 10 bases remained unmatched. Per germline, CDR1 SGHTA and CDR2 FQGNSA. The chain's CDR3 is CASSLRTSPLFYNEQFF. In DNA form, the CDR3 reads TGTGCCAGCAGCTTAAGGACTAGCCCCTTATTTTACAATGAGCAGTTCTTC.

The chain carries TRBV19 and TRBJ2-2, with 14 positions matching TRBD2. V dropped 8 bases and J dropped 4; count of bases not matched to a gene: 6. The CDR3 is 16 amino acids. The germline V gene has CDR1 LNHDA and CDR2 SQIVND (reference sequence). The CDR3 DNA follows: TGTGCCAGTTGTCCGGGACTAGCGGGAGTCACCGGGGAGCTGTTTTTT. Translation gives CASCPGLAGVTGELFF.

The chain has TRBV5-1 and TRBJ1-1; D perhaps matches TRBD1 (6 bases). CDR3 length: 14 amino acids. The germline V gene encodes CDR1 SGHRS and CDR2 YFSETQ. The V end lost 1 base, the J end lost 1 base, and 8 bases lay between the germline ends. CDR3: CASSLRDTNTEAFF. In DNA form, the CDR3 reads TGCGCCAGCAGCTTGCGGGACACGAACACTGAAGCTTTCTTT.